Only one count was recorded for the clone carrying this T cell receptor (beta chain). Preparation of the TCRbeta library involved a method that used unique molecular identifiers. TCRdb re-called the PCR reads with MiXCR, one entry per CDR3 protein. The repertoire holds some 520,000 distinct CDR3 sequences, with approximately 32% as singletons. This specimen comes from a study of T-cell reconstitution after alpha-beta-depleted transplantation in children. This CDR3 region has 15 residues. V lost 6 bases to trimming and J lost 0 bases, with 15 bases between them. Germline V gene sequence: CDR1 DFQATT, CDR2 SNEGSKA (reference sequence).

This clonotype was sampled from a human donor who donated a stem cell graft to a child with aplastic anemia. This material consisted of PBMCs from the stem cell graft donor, taken from the stem cell graft. The V and J genes are TRBV20-1 and TRBJ2-4; D possibly corresponds to TRBD1 (6 bases). The CDR3 loop is CSARGQPLAKNIQYF. CDR3 sequence (DNA): TGCAGTGCAAGGGGACAACCTCTAGCCAAAAACATTCAGTACTTC.